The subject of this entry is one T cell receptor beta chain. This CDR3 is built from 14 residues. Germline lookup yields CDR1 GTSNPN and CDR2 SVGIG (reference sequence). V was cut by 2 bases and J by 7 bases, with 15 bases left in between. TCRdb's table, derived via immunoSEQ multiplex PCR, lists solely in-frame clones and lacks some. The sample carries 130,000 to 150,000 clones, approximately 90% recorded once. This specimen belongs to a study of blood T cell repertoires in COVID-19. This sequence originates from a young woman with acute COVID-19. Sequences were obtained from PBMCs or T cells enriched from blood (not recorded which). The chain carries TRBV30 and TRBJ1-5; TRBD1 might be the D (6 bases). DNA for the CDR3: TGTGCCTGGAGTCCCTCAGGGGAGAGACAGCCCCAGCATTTT. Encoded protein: CAWSPSGERQPQHF.